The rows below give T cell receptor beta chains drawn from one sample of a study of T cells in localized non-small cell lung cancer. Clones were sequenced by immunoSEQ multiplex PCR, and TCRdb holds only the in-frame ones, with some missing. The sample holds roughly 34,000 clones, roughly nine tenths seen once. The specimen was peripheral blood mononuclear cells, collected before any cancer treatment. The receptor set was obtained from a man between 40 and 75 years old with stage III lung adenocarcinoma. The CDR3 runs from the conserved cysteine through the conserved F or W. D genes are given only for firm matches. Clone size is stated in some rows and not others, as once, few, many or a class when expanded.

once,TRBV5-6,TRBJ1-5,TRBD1,CASSRLTGALENSNQPQHF,TGTGCCAGCAGCCGCCTGACAGGGGCCTTGGAGAATAGCAATCAGCCCCAGCATTTT
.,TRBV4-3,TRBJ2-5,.,CASSQDRVETQYF,TGCGCCAGCAGCCAAGACAGGGTGGAGACCCAGTACTTC
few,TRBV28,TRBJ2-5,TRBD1,CATERQGQETQYF,TGTGCCACCGAACGACAGGGACAAGAGACCCAGTACTTC
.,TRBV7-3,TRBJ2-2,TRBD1,CASSLNLRDRANTGELFF,TGTGCCAGCAGCTTAAACCTCCGGGACAGGGCGAACACCGGGGAGCTGTTTTTT
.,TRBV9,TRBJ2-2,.,CASGRFTNTGELFF,TGTGCCAGCGGTCGCTTTACGAACACCGGGGAGCTGTTTTTT
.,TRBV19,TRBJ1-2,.,CASRSQDNYGYTF,TGTGCCAGTCGATCACAGGACAACTATGGCTACACCTTC
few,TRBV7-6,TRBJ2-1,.,CASSLGGGSYNEQFF,TGTGCCAGCAGCTTAGGGGGTGGCTCCTACAATGAGCAGTTCTTC
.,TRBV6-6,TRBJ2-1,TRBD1,CASSPRQGQGNEQFF,TGTGCCAGCAGCCCGAGACAGGGGCAGGGCAATGAGCAGTTCTTC
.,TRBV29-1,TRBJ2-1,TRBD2,CSMTSGYEQFF,TGCAGCATGACTAGCGGGTATGAGCAGTTCTTC
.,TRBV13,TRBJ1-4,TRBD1,CASSLGSPDRGGKLFF,TGTGCCAGCAGCTTAGGGTCCCCTGACAGGGGCGGGAAACTGTTTTTT
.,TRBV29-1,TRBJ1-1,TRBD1,CSATGTGLNTEAFF,TGCAGCGCCACCGGGACAGGGTTGAACACTGAAGCTTTCTTT
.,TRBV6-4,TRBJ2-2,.,CASRNGPDTGELFF,TGTGCCAGCAGAAACGGGCCTGACACCGGGGAGCTGTTTTTT
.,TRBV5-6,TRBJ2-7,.,CASQRDRPPYEQYF,TGTGCCAGCCAGCGGGACAGACCTCCCTACGAGCAGTACTTC